This is a list of T cell receptor beta chains from one sample in a study of identical twins. One entry per CDR3 protein results from TCRdb running MiXCR on the 5' RACE reads. The sample contains nearly 900,000 distinct CDR3 sequences, roughly an eighth of which appear only once. The same data also went into a second study, on yellow fever vaccine responses in identical twins.

Sequencing was performed on PBMCs. The receptor source for this set is a woman aged 18-30 years in good health. CDR3s include the opening cysteine and the closing phenylalanine or tryptophan. Fields, in order: D gene, clone size, V gene, J gene, CDR3 protein, CDR3 DNA. The D gene is left open where the match is weak. Size is omitted from some rows. Given values are once, few, many or a class for expanded clones.

>TRBD2|many|TRBV10-3|TRBJ2-5
CATRAGQETQYF
TGTGCCACACGAGCGGGGCAAGAGACCCAGTACTTC
>.|.|TRBV9|TRBJ2-3
CASSFDRPPDTQYF
TGTGCCAGCAGCTTCGACCGGCCCCCAGATACGCAGTATTTT
>.|few|TRBV19|TRBJ2-3
CASSAPLTSTDTQYF
TGTGCCAGTAGTGCTCCCCTTACTAGCACAGATACGCAGTATTTT
>TRBD1|few|TRBV27|TRBJ2-7
CASSLNPGTGGNEQYF
TGTGCCAGCAGCCTAAACCCCGGGACAGGGGGTAACGAGCAGTACTTC
>.|.|TRBV28|TRBJ1-5
CASSLQDLNQPQHF
TGTGCCAGCAGTTTACAGGATCTAAATCAGCCCCAGCATTTT
>.|many|TRBV6-2/TRBV6-3|TRBJ2-6
CASSSTDSGANVLTF
TGTGCCAGCAGTTCGACAGACTCTGGGGCCAACGTCCTGACTTTC
>TRBD2|few|TRBV20-1|TRBJ2-1
CSAREAGGDYNEQFF
TGCAGTGCTAGAGAAGCGGGAGGCGATTACAATGAGCAGTTCTTC
>.|many|TRBV20-1|TRBJ2-7
CSARDMAPGGVYEQYF
TGCAGTGCTAGAGATATGGCCCCCGGAGGGGTCTACGAGCAGTACTTC
>.|few|TRBV15|TRBJ2-4
CATSRDRYGKNIQYF
TGTGCCACCAGCAGAGATCGATATGGCAAAAACATTCAGTACTTC
>.|many|TRBV20-1|TRBJ2-7
CSARPPGVYEQYF
TGCAGTGCTAGGCCCCCGGGGGTCTACGAGCAGTACTTC
>.|many|TRBV18|TRBJ1-2
CASSPGDGYTF
TGTGCCAGCTCACCAGGGGATGGCTACACCTTC
>TRBD1|many|TRBV15|TRBJ2-7
CATSRIEAGGSLSYEQYF
TGTGCCACCAGCAGAATCGAGGCAGGGGGATCCCTCTCCTACGAGCAGTACTTC
>TRBD2|few|TRBV27|TRBJ2-1
CASREPGLASEQFF
TGTGCCAGCAGAGAACCGGGACTAGCGAGTGAGCAGTTCTTC
>.|.|TRBV5-1|TRBJ2-1
CASSFRQSGVNNEQFF
TGCGCCAGCAGCTTCCGGCAAAGTGGGGTAAACAATGAGCAGTTCTTC
>TRBD2|many|TRBV20-1|TRBJ2-3
CSATRGGLRFTSTDTQYF
TGCAGTGCTACGCGGGGGGGCCTAAGGTTTACTAGCACAGATACGCAGTATTTT
>TRBD1|many|TRBV5-5|TRBJ1-3
CASSFGQGALTGNTIYF
TGTGCCAGCAGCTTCGGACAGGGGGCTTTAACTGGAAACACCATATATTTT
>TRBD2|few|TRBV3-1|TRBJ2-2
CASKRGHANTGELFF
TGTGCCAGCAAGCGGGGGCACGCGAACACCGGGGAGCTGTTTTTT
>.|.|TRBV27|TRBJ2-1
CASSFGGPMYNEQFF
TGTGCCAGCAGTTTTGGGGGGCCGATGTACAATGAGCAGTTCTTC
>.|.|TRBV12-3/TRBV12-4|TRBJ1-1
CASRQELNTEAFF
TGTGCCAGCAGACAGGAGTTGAACACTGAAGCTTTCTTT
>.|.|TRBV10-3|TRBJ2-3
CATRDHPDTQYF
TGTGCCACGAGGGACCATCCAGATACGCAGTATTTT
>.|.|TRBV5-1|TRBJ2-3
CASSLARPEDTQYF
TGCGCCAGCAGCTTGGCCCGGCCCGAAGATACGCAGTATTTT
>.|few|TRBV25-1|TRBJ2-3
CASSGSSVSTDTQYF
TGTGCCAGCAGTGGGAGCTCAGTCAGCACAGATACGCAGTATTTT
>.|few|TRBV28|TRBJ2-7
CASSLAGIPYEQYF
TGTGCCAGCAGTCTAGCCGGGATCCCCTACGAGCAGTACTTC
>.|.|TRBV7-9|TRBJ2-1
CASSLLMGAEEFF
TGTGCCAGCAGCTTGCTGATGGGTGCGGAGGAATTCTTC
>.|.|TRBV20-1|TRBJ2-7
CSASSGNTGEQYF
TGCAGTGCTAGTTCCGGGAATACGGGCGAGCAGTACTTC
>TRBD1|few|TRBV25-1|TRBJ2-3
CASSEPPGTGGATDTQYF
TGTGCCAGCAGTGAACCCCCCGGGACAGGGGGGGCCACAGATACGCAGTATTTT
>.|.|TRBV20-1|TRBJ2-7
CSASGTQSYEQYF
TGCAGTGCTTCCGGGACGCAATCCTACGAGCAGTACTTC
>TRBD1|few|TRBV29-1|TRBJ2-5
CSVTGQAQETQYF
TGCAGCGTCACCGGACAGGCCCAAGAGACCCAGTACTTC
>.|.|TRBV28|TRBJ2-3
CASSFPIGGGGSTDTQYF
TGTGCCAGCAGTTTCCCGATCGGAGGGGGCGGGAGCACAGATACGCAGTATTTT
>.|few|TRBV9|TRBJ2-6
CASSPQRFSGANVLTF
TGTGCCAGCAGCCCTCAAAGGTTTTCTGGGGCCAACGTCCTGACTTTC
>.|.|TRBV3-1|TRBJ2-2
CASSLYHRRTGELFF
TGTGCCAGCAGCTTATACCACCGCCGCACCGGGGAGCTGTTTTTT
>.|few|TRBV7-8|TRBJ1-1
CASSLVGNANTEAFF
TGTGCCAGCAGCTTAGTAGGTAACGCCAACACTGAAGCTTTCTTT
>.|few|TRBV7-9|TRBJ2-5
CASSLIEGRETQYF
TGTGCCAGCAGCTTAATAGAGGGGAGAGAGACCCAGTACTTC
>.|.|TRBV12-3/TRBV12-4|TRBJ2-1
CASSSQGTIYNEQFF
TGTGCCAGCAGTTCCCAGGGGACAATCTACAATGAGCAGTTCTTC
>.|few|TRBV7-6|TRBJ2-2
CASSPAVSGELFF
TGTGCCAGCAGCCCAGCTGTTTCCGGGGAGCTGTTTTTT
>TRBD2|many|TRBV6-5|TRBJ2-1
CASKLAGGSGEQFF
TGTGCCAGCAAGTTGGCGGGGGGTTCTGGTGAGCAGTTCTTC
>TRBD1|.|TRBV20-1|TRBJ2-7
CSARPDTRDSFYEQYF
TGCAGTGCTAGACCCGACACCCGGGACAGTTTCTACGAGCAGTACTTC
>TRBD1|few|TRBV12-3/TRBV12-4|TRBJ1-6
CASRIQGIGSPLHF
TGTGCCAGCAGAATACAGGGGATCGGTTCACCCCTCCACTTT
>TRBD2|.|TRBV5-8|TRBJ2-3
CASSRPGLAGVPDTQYF
TGTGCCAGCAGTCGGCCGGGACTAGCGGGGGTACCAGATACGCAGTATTTT
>.|.|TRBV12-3/TRBV12-4|TRBJ1-2
CAQNGYTF
TGTGCCCAAAATGGCTACACCTTC
>TRBD2|.|TRBV20-1|TRBJ2-2
CSARVTSAGELFF
TGCAGTGCTAGAGTGACTAGCGCCGGGGAGCTGTTTTTT
>.|few|TRBV12-3/TRBV12-4|TRBJ1-1
CASSSQGKGTEAFF
TGTGCCAGCAGTTCACAGGGTAAGGGCACTGAAGCTTTCTTT